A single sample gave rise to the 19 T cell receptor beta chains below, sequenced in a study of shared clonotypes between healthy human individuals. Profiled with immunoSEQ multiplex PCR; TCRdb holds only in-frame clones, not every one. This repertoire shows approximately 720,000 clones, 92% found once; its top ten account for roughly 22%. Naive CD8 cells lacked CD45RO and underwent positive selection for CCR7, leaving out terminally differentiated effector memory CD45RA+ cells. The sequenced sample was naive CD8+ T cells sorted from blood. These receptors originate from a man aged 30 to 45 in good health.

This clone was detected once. The DNA of the CDR3 is TGTGCCAGTGAGAGAGGAGGGATAGGGACCTATGAGCAGTTCTTC. Protein: CASERGGIGTYEQFF. This rearrangement joins TRBV6-5 to TRBJ2-1, with D possibly matching TRBD2 (6 bases). The CDR3 has 15 residues. The germline V gene encodes CDR1 MNHEY and CDR2 SVGAGI. V was clipped by 9 bases and J by 8 bases, with 23 bases between them.

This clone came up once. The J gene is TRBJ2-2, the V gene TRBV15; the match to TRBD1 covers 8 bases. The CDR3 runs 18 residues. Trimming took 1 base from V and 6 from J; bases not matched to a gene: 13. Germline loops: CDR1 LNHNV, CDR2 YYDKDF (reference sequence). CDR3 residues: CATSRGYPGQVMAGELFF. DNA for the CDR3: TGTGCCACCAGCAGAGGTTACCCGGGACAGGTGATGGCCGGGGAGCTGTTTTTT.

As DNA, the CDR3 is TGTGCCGCGAACGCAGGGGGAAATGAGCAGTTCTTC. Its translation is CAANAGGNEQFF. This chain joins TRBV10-3 and TRBJ2-1; 7 bases align to TRBD1. Germline V gene data show CDR1 as ENHRY and CDR2 as SYGVKD. V lost 11 bases to trimming and J lost 7 bases; unmatched junction nucleotides: 8. The length of the CDR3 is 12 residues.

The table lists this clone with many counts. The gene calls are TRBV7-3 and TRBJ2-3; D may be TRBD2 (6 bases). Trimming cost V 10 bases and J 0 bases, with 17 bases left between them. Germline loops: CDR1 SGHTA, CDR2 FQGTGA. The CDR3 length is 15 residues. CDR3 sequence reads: CATGPGASSTDTQYF. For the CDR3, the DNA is TGTGCCACCGGCCCGGGAGCATCGAGCACAGATACGCAGTATTTT. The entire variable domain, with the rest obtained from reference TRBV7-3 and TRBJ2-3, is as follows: GAGVSQTPSNKVTEKGKYVELRCDPISGHTALYWYRQSLGQGPEFLIYFQGTGAADDSGLPNDRFFAVRPEGSVSTLKIQRTERGDSAVYLCATGPGASSTDTQYFGPGTRLTVL.

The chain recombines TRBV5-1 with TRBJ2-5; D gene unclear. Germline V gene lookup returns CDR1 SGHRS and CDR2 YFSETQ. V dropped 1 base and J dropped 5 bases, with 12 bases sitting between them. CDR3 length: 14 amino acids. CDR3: CASSLLQTWETQYF. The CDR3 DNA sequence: TGCGCCAGCAGCTTGTTGCAGACCTGGGAGACCCAGTACTTC.

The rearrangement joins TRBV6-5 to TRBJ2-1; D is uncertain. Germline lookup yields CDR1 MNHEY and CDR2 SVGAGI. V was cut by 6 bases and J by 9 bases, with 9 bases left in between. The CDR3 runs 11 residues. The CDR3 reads CASSLGFEQFF. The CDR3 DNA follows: TGTGCCAGCAGCCTAGGATTTGAGCAGTTCTTC.

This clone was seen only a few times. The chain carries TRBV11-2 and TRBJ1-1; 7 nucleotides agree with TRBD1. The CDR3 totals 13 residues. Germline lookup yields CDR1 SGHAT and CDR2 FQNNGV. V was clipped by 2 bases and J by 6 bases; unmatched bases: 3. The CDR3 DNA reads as TGTGCCAGCAGCTTATCAGGGGGTCCTGAAGCTTTCTTT. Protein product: CASSLSGGPEAFF.

Here the CDR3 DNA reads TGTGCCAGCAGTGGTGGGGACTATGGCTACACCTTC. Translated: CASSGGDYGYTF. The chain links TRBV11-1 to TRBJ1-2; D gene unclear. The length of the CDR3 is 12 residues. Germline V lookup: CDR1 SGHAT, CDR2 FQDESV (reference sequence). V shed 6 bases and J shed 3 bases, with 8 bases lying between them.

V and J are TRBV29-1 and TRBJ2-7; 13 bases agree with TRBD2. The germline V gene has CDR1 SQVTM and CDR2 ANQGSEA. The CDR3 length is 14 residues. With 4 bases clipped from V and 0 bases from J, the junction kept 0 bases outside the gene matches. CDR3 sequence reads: CSVGTSGSSYEQYF. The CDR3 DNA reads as TGCAGCGTTGGGACTAGCGGGAGCTCCTACGAGCAGTACTTC.

CDR3 DNA: TGTGCCAGCAGCGGGACTAGCGGGAGGCTCTTCCAAGAGACCCAGTACTTC. It yields the protein CASSGTSGRLFQETQYF. The chain combines TRBV27 with TRBJ2-5; 15 nucleotides match TRBD2. The germline V gene encodes CDR1 MNHEY and CDR2 SMNVEV (reference sequence). V gave up 6 bases and J gave up 1 base; unmatched junction bases: 6. The CDR3 is 17 amino acids.

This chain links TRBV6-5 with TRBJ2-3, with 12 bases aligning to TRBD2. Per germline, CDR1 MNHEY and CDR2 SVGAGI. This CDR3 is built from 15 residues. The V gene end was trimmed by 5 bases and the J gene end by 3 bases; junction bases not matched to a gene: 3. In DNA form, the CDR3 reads TGTGCCAGCAGTCGACTAGCGGGAGAAACAGATACGCAGTATTTT. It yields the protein CASSRLAGETDTQYF.

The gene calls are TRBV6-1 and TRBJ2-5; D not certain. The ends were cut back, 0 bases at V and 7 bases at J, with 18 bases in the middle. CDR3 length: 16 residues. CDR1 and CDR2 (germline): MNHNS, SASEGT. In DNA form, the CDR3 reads TGTGCCAGCAGTGAAGCGTTTTTCCCGAATTACGCGACCCAGTACTTC. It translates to CASSEAFFPNYATQYF.

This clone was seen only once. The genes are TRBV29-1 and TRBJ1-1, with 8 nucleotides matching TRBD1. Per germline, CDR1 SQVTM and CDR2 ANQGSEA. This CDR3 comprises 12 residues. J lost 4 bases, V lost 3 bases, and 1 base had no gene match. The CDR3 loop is CSVDTGGTEAFF. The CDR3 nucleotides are TGCAGCGTTGACACAGGGGGCACTGAAGCTTTCTTT.

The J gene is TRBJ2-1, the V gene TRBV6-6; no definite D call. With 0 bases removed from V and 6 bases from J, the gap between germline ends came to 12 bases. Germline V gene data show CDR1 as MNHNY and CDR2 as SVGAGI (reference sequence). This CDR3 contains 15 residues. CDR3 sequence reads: CASSYSPRSINEQFF. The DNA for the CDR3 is TGTGCCAGCAGTTACTCCCCCCGATCAATCAATGAGCAGTTCTTC.

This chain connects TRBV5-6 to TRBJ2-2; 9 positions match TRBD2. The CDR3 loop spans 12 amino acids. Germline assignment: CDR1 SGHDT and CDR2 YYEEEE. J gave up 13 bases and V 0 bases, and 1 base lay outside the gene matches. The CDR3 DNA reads TGTGCCAGCAGCTTGGTAGCGGGAGTGCTGTTTTTT. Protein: CASSLVAGVLFF.

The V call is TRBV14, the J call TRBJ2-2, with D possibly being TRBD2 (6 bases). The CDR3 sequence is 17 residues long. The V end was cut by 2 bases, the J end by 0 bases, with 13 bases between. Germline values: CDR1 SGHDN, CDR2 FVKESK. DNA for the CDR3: TGTGCCAGCAGCCAACCCCTAGCGTTCGCGAACACCGGGGAGCTGTTTTTT. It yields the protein CASSQPLAFANTGELFF.

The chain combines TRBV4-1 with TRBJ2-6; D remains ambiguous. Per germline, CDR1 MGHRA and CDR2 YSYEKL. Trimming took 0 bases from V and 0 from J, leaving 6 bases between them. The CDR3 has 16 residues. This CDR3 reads CASSQEGSSGANVLTF. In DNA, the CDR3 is TGCGCCAGCAGCCAAGAAGGCAGCTCTGGGGCCAACGTCCTGACTTTC.

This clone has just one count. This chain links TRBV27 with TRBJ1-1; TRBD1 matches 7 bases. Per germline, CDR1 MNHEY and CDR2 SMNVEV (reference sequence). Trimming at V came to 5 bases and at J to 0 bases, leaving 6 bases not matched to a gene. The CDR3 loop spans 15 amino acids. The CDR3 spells CASSPTGTVNTEAFF. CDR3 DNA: TGTGCCAGCAGTCCCACCGGGACAGTGAACACTGAAGCTTTCTTT.

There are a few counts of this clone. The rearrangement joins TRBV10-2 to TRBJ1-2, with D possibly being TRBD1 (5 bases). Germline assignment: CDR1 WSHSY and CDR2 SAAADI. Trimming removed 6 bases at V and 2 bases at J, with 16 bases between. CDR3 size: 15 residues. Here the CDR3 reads CASSRDPYPNYGYTF. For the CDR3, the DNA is TGCGCCAGCAGCCGGGACCCCTATCCAAACTATGGCTACACCTTC.